These 20 T cell receptor beta chains share one sample of origin, sequenced in a study of shared clonotypes between healthy human individuals. TCRdb keeps only in-frame clones here, not all; method: immunoSEQ multiplex PCR. The table lists 2 million to 3 million clones, 90% to 95% of them singletons. The sample comprised naive CD4+ T cells from PBMCs. Indicated subset: CD45RA+ positively selected. The receptor source for this set is a man younger than 35 in good health. Some clones in this sample may be carry-over from other donors' samples.

The J gene is TRBJ1-3, the V gene TRBV6-1, with D uncertain. V lost 5 bases, J lost 0 bases, and 11 bases lay in between. Germline CDR1 MNHNS, CDR2 SASEGT. The CDR3 loop spans 15 amino acids. CDR3 loop: CASSSGRSSGNTIYF. CDR3 coding DNA: TGTGCCAGCAGTTCAGGACGGAGCTCTGGAAACACCATATATTTT.

The rearrangement links TRBV29-1 to TRBJ2-2, with 8 bases matching TRBD1. Germline V lookup: CDR1 SQVTM, CDR2 ANQGSEA. V gave up 6 bases and J gave up 3 bases; unmatched junction bases: 3. The CDR3 is made up of 13 amino acids. CDR3: CSVQTGDTGELFF. The CDR3 region has the DNA TGCAGCGTCCAGACAGGGGACACCGGGGAGCTGTTTTTT.

As regards this clone: Other nucleotide sequences from this sample produce the same CDR3. The chain employs TRBV5-1 and TRBJ2-2; the D gene is possibly TRBD2 (5 bases). V was clipped by 4 bases and J by 5 bases, with 12 bases between them. Germline V gene sequence: CDR1 SGHRS, CDR2 YFSETQ. This CDR3 has 14 amino acids. CDR3 protein: CASSLRRGTGELFF. The DNA for the CDR3 is TGCGCCAGCAGCCTCAGGAGAGGGACCGGGGAGCTGTTTTTT.

V and J are TRBV4-1 and TRBJ2-7, with TRBD1 identical over 7 bases. Per germline, CDR1 MGHRA and CDR2 YSYEKL. Losses at the gene ends were 4 bases for V and 7 bases for J; bases not matched to a gene: 10. The CDR3 totals 14 residues. Here the CDR3 reads CASSPGNRGREQYF. The DNA for the CDR3 is TGCGCCAGCAGCCCAGGAAACAGGGGACGGGAGCAGTACTTC.

CDR3 DNA sequence: TGTGCCAGCAGTAGGACTAGCGGGGACATCCAGACCCAGTACTTC. Its protein is CASSRTSGDIQTQYF. The V gene is TRBV2, the J gene TRBJ2-5; 12 bases agree with TRBD2. The CDR3 loop spans 15 amino acids. The V segment lost 5 bases and the J segment 6 bases; nucleotides outside the gene matches: 7. Germline CDR1 SNHLY, CDR2 FYNNEI.

The chain is built from TRBV10-3 and TRBJ1-5; possible D gene TRBD1, 6 bases. V lost 3 bases, J lost 6 bases, and 18 bases lay in between. The CDR3 runs to 16 residues. Looked up from germline, CDR1 is ENHRY and CDR2 is SYGVKD. The CDR3, as DNA: TGTGCCATCAGTGAAAATTCGGGGGAGGGGGGTCAGCCCCAGCATTTT. Translation: CAISENSGEGGQPQHF.

The chain recombines TRBV30 with TRBJ1-2; D unresolved. Trimming left V 2 bases short and J 8 bases short, with 12 bases between. The germline V gene encodes CDR1 GTSNPN and CDR2 SVGIG (reference sequence). The CDR3 extends over 12 amino acids. The CDR3 sequence is CAWSRVKVGYTF. CDR3 in DNA: TGTGCCTGGAGTCGAGTCAAGGTCGGCTACACCTTC.

The chain links TRBV7-9 to TRBJ1-1; D is perhaps TRBD1 (5 bases). Germline V gene lookup returns CDR1 SEHNR and CDR2 FQNEAQ (reference sequence). V lost 3 bases, J lost 5 bases, and 10 bases lay in between. The CDR3 is made up of 13 amino acids. CDR3 sequence: CASSFRGATEAFF. In DNA, the CDR3 is TGTGCCAGCAGCTTCCGAGGGGCTACTGAAGCTTTCTTT.

This clone was recorded a few times. The same CDR3 can be traced to other DNA sequences in this sample. The chain has TRBV28 and TRBJ1-5; no reliable D call. Germline values: CDR1 MDHEN, CDR2 SYDVKM. The germline V and J ends were trimmed by 1 base and 6 bases, with 4 bases remaining between them. This CDR3 spans 12 amino acids. The CDR3 coding sequence is TGTGCCAGCAGTTTATTCGGTCAGCCCCAGCATTTT. This codes for CASSLFGQPQHF.

The chain is built from TRBV7-8 and TRBJ1-2, with 7 bases fitting TRBD1. Losses at the gene ends were 5 bases for V and 7 bases for J; bases not matched to a gene: 4. The V gene's germline CDR1 is SGHVS and CDR2 FQNEAQ. The CDR3 spans 12 residues. This CDR3 is CASSPTGSGYTF. The CDR3 DNA follows: TGTGCCAGCAGCCCGACAGGGAGTGGCTACACCTTC.

The chain recombines TRBV5-4 with TRBJ2-7; 7 bases align to TRBD1. The germline CDR1 and CDR2 sequences are SGHNT and YYREEE (reference sequence). The CDR3 is 15 residues long. V was pared by 0 bases and J by 3 bases, with 6 bases of the junction left unmatched. The CDR3 nucleotides are TGTGCCAGCAGCTTGGCCGGGGCAGGGGGCTACGAGCAGTACTTC. Protein product: CASSLAGAGGYEQYF.

The rearrangement joins TRBV11-2 to TRBJ1-1; weak D call: TRBD1 (5 bases). The CDR3 is 13 amino acids. The V gene lost 3 bases and the J gene lost 6 bases, with 11 bases spanning the gap. CDR1 is SGHAT, CDR2 FQNNGV, per germline. CDR3 sequence (DNA): TGTGCCAGCAGCTTCGGGGGACGCGCTGAAGCTTTCTTT. Protein sequence: CASSFGGRAEAFF.

V gene TRBV5-5 combines with J gene TRBJ2-6, with D hard to call. This CDR3 region has 16 residues. Trimming took 0 bases from V and 0 from J, leaving 7 bases between them. Germline CDR1 SGHKS, CDR2 YYEKEE (reference sequence). The CDR3 region is CASSLARLSGANVLTF. Here the CDR3 DNA reads TGTGCCAGCAGCTTGGCCAGACTCTCTGGGGCCAACGTCCTGACTTTC.

The gene calls are TRBV7-9 and TRBJ2-7; TRBD2 matches at 9 bases. This CDR3 spans 14 amino acids. The V gene's germline CDR1 is SEHNR and CDR2 FQNEAQ (reference sequence). V trimming: 1 base; J trimming: 3 bases; junction bases outside the gene matches: 1. The CDR3 region has the DNA TGTGCCAGCAGCTTAGTAGCGGGAGTCTACGAGCAGTACTTC. Its protein product is CASSLVAGVYEQYF.

With respect to this clone: Its ends do not fully match the called genes, so a read error is possible. V and J are TRBV15 and TRBJ1-1; D unresolved. Germline V gene sequence: CDR1 LNHNV, CDR2 YYDKDF (reference sequence). This CDR3 contains 13 residues. CDR3 in amino acids: CATSREGTSFGLF. CDR3 DNA: TGTGCCACCAGCAGAGAGGGAACCTCTTTTGGTCTCTTT.

The V and J genes are TRBV19 and TRBJ2-1, with 7 bases that match TRBD1. CDR3 size: 12 residues. CDR1 is LNHDA and CDR2 is SQIVND in the germline V gene (reference sequence). V trimming: 4 bases; J trimming: 9 bases; junction bases outside the gene matches: 3. The CDR3 here is CASSSDRAEQFF. The CDR3 DNA reads TGTGCCAGTAGTAGCGACAGGGCTGAGCAGTTCTTC.

This rearrangement joins TRBV28 to TRBJ2-7; 10 bases map to TRBD2. With V trimmed by 5 bases and J by 1 base, 20 bases remained unmatched. The CDR3 spans 20 residues. The V gene's germline CDR1 is MDHEN and CDR2 SYDVKM. CDR3 DNA: TGTGCCAGCAGTCCCCGGGCCGGGAGGGCTAGCGGGAGTAAGTCCTACGAGCAGTACTTC. Protein sequence: CASSPRAGRASGSKSYEQYF.

The chain has TRBV19 and TRBJ2-5; D may be TRBD2 (6 bases). The CDR3 spans 15 residues. CDR1 LNHDA and CDR2 SQIVND come from the germline V gene (reference sequence). The V end was cut by 4 bases, the J end by 0 bases, with 12 bases between. This CDR3 is CASSNPGLNQETQYF. The CDR3 DNA reads TGTGCCAGTAGTAACCCGGGACTCAACCAAGAGACCCAGTACTTC.

The chain joins TRBV5-6 to TRBJ1-2; D is ambiguous. CDR1 and CDR2 from the germline V gene are SGHDT and YYEEEE. CDR3 size: 13 residues. Trimming took 0 bases from V and 5 from J, leaving 8 bases between them. DNA of the CDR3: TGTGCCAGCAGCTTGGGGACCGCTTATGGCTACACCTTC. It yields the protein CASSLGTAYGYTF.

This chain joins TRBV5-1 and TRBJ2-1; 12 bases match TRBD2. This CDR3 region has 15 residues. With V trimmed by 6 bases and J by 8 bases, 9 bases remained unmatched. CDR1 and CDR2 from the germline V gene are SGHRS and YFSETQ. CDR3 sequence reads: CASNLAGGPIYEQFF. The CDR3 DNA reads TGCGCCAGCAACCTAGCGGGAGGGCCAATCTATGAGCAGTTCTTC.